These T cell receptor beta chains were read from a single sample in a study of Graves' ophthalmopathy and Graves' hyperthyroidism. Via MiXCR, TCRdb re-called the multiplex PCR reads, giving one row per CDR3 protein. The sample includes around 340,000 distinct CDR3 sequences, roughly 15% seen only once; the top ten take 12%. Sequencing input: peripheral blood. These receptors all stem from an adult man with Graves' ophthalmopathy. The CDR3 runs from the conserved cysteine through the conserved F or W. D genes are given only for firm matches. Only some rows state a clone size, as once, few, many or a class for expanded clones.

d_call,j_call,v_call,clone_size,cdr3_aa,cdr3_nt
.,TRBJ1-2,TRBV5-1,.,CASSFTGFTYGYTF,TGCGCCAGCAGCTTTACAGGGTTTACCTATGGCTACACCTTC
.,TRBJ1-1,TRBV5-1,many,CASSGGRDPAEAFF,TGCGCCAGCAGCGGGGGAAGAGACCCGGCTGAAGCTTTCTTT
TRBD1,TRBJ1-5,TRBV6-1,.,CASSPTGAVNQPQHF,TGTGCCAGCAGTCCCACAGGGGCTGTCAATCAGCCTCAGCATTTT
.,TRBJ2-7,TRBV2,.,CASSVSREQYF,TGTGCCAGCAGTGTTTCCCGGGAGCAGTACTTC
TRBD1,TRBJ1-5,TRBV6-2/TRBV6-3,.,CACRWGALDRGFNQPQHF,TGTGCCTGCAGGTGGGGGGCGCTGGACAGGGGGTTCAATCAGCCCCAGCATTTT
.,TRBJ1-2,TRBV20-1,many,CSASLLRWSYGYTF,TGCAGTGCTAGTCTTCTTCGGTGGAGCTATGGCTACACCTTC
.,TRBJ1-2,TRBV5-1,.,CASSLDGMGGYTF,TGCGCCAGCAGCTTGGACGGGATGGGGGGCTACACCTTC
.,TRBJ1-3,TRBV7-8,many,CASSLDLGNTIYF,TGTGCCAGCAGCTTAGACTTAGGGAACACCATATATTTT
.,TRBJ1-5,TRBV30,few,CAWRDSSNQPQHF,TGTGCCTGGAGGGACAGTAGCAATCAGCCCCAGCATTTT
.,TRBJ1-5,TRBV12-5,many,CASGLRQNSNQPQHF,TGTGCTAGTGGTTTAAGACAGAATAGCAATCAGCCCCAGCATTTT
.,TRBJ1-6,TRBV6-1,.,CASSEVRGYSPLHF,TGTGCCAGCAGTGAAGTCAGGGGCTATTCACCCCTCCACTTT
TRBD2,TRBJ2-7,TRBV4-2,few,CVNSRGSGGAYEQYF,TGTGTCAACAGCCGAGGTAGCGGGGGGGCTTACGAGCAGTACTTC